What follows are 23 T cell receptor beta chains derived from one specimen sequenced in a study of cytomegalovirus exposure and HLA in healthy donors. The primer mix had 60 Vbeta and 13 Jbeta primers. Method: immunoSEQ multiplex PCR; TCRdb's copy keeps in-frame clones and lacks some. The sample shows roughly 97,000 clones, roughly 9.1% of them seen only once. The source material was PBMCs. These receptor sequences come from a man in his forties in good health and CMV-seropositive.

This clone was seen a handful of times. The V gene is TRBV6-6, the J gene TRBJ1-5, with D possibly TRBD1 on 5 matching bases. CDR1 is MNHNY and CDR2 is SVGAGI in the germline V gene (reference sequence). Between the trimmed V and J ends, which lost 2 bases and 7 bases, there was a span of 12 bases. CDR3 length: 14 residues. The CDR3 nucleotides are TGTGCCAGCAGTTACGCAGGGTCTGGGCAGCCCCAGCATTTT. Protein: CASSYAGSGQPQHF.

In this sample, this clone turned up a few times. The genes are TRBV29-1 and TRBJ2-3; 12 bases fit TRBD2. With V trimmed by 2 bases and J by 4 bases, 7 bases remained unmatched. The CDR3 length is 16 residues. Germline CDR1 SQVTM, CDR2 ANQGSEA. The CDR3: CSVERLTSGSPDTQYF. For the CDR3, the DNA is TGCAGCGTTGAACGGCTGACTAGCGGGAGCCCAGATACGCAGTATTTT.

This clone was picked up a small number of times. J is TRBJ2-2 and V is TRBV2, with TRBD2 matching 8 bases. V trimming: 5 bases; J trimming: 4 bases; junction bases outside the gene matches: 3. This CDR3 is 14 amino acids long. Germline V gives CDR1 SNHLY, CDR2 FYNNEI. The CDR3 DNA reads TGTGCCAGCAGTCCTAGCGGGTCCACCGGGGAGCTGTTTTTT. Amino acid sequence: CASSPSGSTGELFF.

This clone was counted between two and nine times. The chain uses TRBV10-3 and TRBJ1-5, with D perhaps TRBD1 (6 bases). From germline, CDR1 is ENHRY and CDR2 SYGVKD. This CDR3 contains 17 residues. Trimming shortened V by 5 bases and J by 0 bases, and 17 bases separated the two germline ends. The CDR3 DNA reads TGTGCCATCAGTCCCGGGACAAACACCTATAGCAATCAGCCCCAGCATTTT. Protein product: CAISPGTNTYSNQPQHF.

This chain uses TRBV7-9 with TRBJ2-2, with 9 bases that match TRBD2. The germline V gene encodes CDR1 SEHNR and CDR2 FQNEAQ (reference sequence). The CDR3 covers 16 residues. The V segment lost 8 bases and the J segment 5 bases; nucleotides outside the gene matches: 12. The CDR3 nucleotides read TGTGCCAGCGTTAATAGCGGGAGAGAAGGGACCGGGGAGCTGTTTTTT. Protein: CASVNSGREGTGELFF.

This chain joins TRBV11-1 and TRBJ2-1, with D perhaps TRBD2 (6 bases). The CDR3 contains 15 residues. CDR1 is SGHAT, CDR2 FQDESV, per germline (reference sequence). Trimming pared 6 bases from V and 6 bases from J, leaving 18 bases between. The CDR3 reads CASRVPGLLSNEQFF. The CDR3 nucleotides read TGTGCCAGCAGGGTACCGGGACTCTTGAGCAATGAGCAGTTCTTC. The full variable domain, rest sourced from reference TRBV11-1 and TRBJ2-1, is EAEVAQSPRYKITEKSQAVAFWCDPISGHATLYWYRQILGQGPELLVQFQDESVVDDSQLPKDRFSAERLKGVDSTLKIQPAELGDSAMYLCASRVPGLLSNEQFFGPGTRLTVL.

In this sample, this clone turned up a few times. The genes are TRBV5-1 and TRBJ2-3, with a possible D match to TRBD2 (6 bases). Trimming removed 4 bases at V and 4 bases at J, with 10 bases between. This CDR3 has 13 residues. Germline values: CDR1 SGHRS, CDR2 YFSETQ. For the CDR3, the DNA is TGCGCCAGCAGCCCTAGCGTCGCAGATACGCAGTATTTT. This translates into CASSPSVADTQYF.

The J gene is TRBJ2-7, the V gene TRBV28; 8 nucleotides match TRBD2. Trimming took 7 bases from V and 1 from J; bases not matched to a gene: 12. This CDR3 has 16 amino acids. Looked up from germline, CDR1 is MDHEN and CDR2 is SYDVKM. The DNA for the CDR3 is TGTGCCAGCACCCACCGGGGGGGTTTGTTTTCCTACGAGCAGTACTTC. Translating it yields CASTHRGGLFSYEQYF.

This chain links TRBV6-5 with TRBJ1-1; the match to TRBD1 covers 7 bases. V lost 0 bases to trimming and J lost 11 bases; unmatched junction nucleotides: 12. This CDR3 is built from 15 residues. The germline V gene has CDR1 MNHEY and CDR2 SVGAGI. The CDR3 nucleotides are TGTGCCAGCAGTTACTCGAATACAGGGGATATTTATGCTTTCTTT. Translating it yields CASSYSNTGDIYAFF.

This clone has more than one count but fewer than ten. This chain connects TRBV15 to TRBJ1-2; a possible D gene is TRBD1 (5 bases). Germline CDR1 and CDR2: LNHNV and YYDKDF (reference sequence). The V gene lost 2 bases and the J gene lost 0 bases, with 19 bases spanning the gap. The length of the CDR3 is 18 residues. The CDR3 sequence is CATSRIHPVQETNYGYTF. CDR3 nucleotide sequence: TGTGCCACCAGCAGAATCCACCCAGTACAGGAGACTAACTATGGCTACACCTTC.

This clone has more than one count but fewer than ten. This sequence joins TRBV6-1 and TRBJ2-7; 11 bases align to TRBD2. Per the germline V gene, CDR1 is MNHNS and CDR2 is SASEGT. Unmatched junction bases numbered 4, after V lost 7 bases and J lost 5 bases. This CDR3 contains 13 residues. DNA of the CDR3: TGTGCCAGCAAACAACTAGCGGGAGACGAGCAGTACTTC. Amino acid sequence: CASKQLAGDEQYF.

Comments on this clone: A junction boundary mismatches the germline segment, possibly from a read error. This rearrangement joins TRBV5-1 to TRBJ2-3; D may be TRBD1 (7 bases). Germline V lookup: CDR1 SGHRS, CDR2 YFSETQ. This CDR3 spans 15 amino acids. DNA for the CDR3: TGCGCCAGCAGCTTGGCCTCAGGGGGGCCAGATGCGCAGTATTTT. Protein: CASSLASGGPDAQYF.

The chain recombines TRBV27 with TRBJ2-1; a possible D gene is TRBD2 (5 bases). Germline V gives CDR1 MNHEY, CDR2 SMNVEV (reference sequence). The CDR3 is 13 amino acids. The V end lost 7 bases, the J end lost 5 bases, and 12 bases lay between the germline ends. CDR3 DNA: TGTGCCAGCACCAGGAGGAATAACAATGAGCAGTTCTTC. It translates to CASTRRNNNEQFF.

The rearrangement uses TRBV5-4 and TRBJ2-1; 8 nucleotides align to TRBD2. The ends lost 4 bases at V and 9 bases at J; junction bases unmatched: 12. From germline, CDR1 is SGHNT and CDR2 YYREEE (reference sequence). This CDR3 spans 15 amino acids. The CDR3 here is CASSISGTRISEQFF. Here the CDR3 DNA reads TGTGCCAGCAGCATTAGCGGGACCCGTATTTCTGAGCAGTTCTTC.

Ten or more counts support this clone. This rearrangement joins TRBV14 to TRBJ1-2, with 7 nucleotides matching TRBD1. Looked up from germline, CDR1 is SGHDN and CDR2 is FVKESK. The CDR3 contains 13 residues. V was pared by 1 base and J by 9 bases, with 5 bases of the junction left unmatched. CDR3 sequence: CASSQAPRGSYTF. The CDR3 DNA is TGTGCCAGCAGCCAAGCACCCAGGGGGAGCTACACCTTC.

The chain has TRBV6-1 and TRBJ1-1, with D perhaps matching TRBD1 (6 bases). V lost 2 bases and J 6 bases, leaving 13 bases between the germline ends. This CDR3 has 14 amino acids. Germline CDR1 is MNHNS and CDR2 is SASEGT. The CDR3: CASSEMAGASEAFF. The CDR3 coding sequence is TGTGCCAGCAGTGAAATGGCGGGGGCGTCTGAAGCTTTCTTT.

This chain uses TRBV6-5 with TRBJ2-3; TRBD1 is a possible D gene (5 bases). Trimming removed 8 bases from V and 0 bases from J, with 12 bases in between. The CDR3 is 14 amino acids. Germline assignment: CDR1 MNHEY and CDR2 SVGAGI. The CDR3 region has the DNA TGTGCCAGCGGGGCGGTTTCTAGCACAGATACGCAGTATTTT. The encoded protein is CASGAVSSTDTQYF.

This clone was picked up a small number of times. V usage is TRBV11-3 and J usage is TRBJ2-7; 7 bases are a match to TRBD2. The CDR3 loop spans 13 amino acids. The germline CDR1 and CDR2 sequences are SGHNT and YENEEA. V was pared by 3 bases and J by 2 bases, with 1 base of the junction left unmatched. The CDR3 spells CASSFGLAYEQYF. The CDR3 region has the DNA TGTGCCAGCAGCTTTGGACTAGCCTACGAGCAGTACTTC.

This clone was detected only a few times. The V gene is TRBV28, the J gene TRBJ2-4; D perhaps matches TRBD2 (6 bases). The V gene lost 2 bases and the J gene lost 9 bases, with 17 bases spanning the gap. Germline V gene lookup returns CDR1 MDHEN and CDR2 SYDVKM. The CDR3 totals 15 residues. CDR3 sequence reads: CASSLAGPRAGIQYF. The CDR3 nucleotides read TGTGCCAGCAGTTTAGCGGGACCCCGCGCGGGCATTCAGTACTTC.

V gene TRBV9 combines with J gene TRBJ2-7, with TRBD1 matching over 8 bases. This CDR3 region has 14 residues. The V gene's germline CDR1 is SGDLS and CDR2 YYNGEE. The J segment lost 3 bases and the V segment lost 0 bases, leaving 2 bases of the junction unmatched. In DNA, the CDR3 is TGTGCCAGCAGCGTAGGCAGGGGGCTCTACGAGCAGTACTTC. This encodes CASSVGRGLYEQYF.

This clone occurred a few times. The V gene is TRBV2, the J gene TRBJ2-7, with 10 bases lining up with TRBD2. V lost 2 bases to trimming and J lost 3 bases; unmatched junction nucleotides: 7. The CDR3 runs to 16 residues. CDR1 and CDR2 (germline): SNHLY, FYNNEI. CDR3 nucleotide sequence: TGTGCCAGCAGTGAAAGTTTACTAGCGGGACGCTACGAGCAGTACTTC. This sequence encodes CASSESLLAGRYEQYF.

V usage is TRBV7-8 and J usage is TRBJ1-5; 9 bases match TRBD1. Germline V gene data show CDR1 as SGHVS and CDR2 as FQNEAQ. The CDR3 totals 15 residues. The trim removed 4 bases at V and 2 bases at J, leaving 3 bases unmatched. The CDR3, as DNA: TGTGCCAGCAGCTCAACAGGGGGCGGCAATCAGCCCCAGCATTTT. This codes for CASSSTGGGNQPQHF.

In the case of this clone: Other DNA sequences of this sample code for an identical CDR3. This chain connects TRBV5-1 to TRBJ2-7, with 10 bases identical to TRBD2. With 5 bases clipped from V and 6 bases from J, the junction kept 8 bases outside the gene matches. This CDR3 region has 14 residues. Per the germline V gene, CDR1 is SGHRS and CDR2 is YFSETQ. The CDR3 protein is CASSSAGGRIEQYF. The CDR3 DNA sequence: TGCGCCAGCAGTTCAGCGGGAGGGCGGATCGAGCAGTACTTC.